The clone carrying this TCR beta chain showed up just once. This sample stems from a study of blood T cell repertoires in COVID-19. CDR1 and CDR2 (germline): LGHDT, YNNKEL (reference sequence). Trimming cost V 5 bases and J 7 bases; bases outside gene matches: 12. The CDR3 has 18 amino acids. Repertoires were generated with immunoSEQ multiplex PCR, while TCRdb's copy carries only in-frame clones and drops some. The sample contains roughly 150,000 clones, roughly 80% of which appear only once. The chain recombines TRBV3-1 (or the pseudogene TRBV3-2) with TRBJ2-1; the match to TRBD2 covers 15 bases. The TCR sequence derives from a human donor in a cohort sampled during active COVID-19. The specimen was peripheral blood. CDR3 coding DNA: TGTGCCAGCAGCAAAAGGGGACTAGCGGGGGGCACATGGAATGAGCAGTTCTTC. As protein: CASSKRGLAGGTWNEQFF.